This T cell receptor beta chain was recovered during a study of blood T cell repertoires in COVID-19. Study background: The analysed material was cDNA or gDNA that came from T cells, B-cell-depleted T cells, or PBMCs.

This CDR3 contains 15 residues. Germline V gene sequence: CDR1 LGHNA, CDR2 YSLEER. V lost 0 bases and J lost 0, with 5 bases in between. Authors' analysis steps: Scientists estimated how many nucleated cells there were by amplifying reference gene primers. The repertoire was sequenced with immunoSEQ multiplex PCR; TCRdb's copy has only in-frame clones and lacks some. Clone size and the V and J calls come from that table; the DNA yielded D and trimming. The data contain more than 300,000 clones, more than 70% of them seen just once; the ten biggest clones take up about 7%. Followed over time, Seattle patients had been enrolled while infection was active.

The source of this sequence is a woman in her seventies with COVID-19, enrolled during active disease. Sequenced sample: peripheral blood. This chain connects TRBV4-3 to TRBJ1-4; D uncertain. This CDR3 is CASSQEAATNEKLFF. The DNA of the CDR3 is TGCGCCAGCAGCCAAGAAGCTGCAACTAATGAAAAACTGTTTTTT.